This T cell receptor beta chain derives from a study of blood T cell repertoires in COVID-19 (TCRdb year 2020). At the level of the whole study: The collaborator samples originated in the United States, Italy and Spain and spanned the acute and convalescent phases of COVID-19. The material from the prospective study consisted of cDNA or gDNA derived from T cells, B-cell-depleted T cells, or PBMCs. Subjects who had been exposed to COVID-19, were actively infected with it, or had recovered from it provided the deeply sampled blood TCRbeta repertoires that made up the dataset. The repertoires were released in a freely available public database meant as a resource for research on the immune response to SARS-CoV-2. Samples came from the ongoing ImmuneRACE study (first 160 participants) plus 1,254 subjects from 6 global collaborators. Sample metadata almost always included a de-identified subject ID, COVID-19 status, age in years and sex. HLA class I and class II types, where available, came from metadata supplied by the sample provider rather than from assay-based typing.

TCRbeta CDR3 regions were amplified from genomic DNA using the immunoSEQ Assay, a bias-controlled multiplex PCR. In the original analysis: The number of nucleated cells in each sample was estimated from the amplification of reference gene primers within the assay. To quantify the absolute abundance of each unique TCRbeta CDR3 rearrangement, sequence reads were collapsed and filtered. For each sample, productive Simpson clonality was calculated as the square root of Simpson's diversity index over productive rearrangements. Sourced from immuneACCESS, this table was stored by TCRdb with only in-frame sequences that have V and J called. A share of the clones is absent; for the studies checked, an unresolved V gene accounts for under half, and the remainder has no known explanation. The V and J calls and the clone size are those of that table, but D and trimming were determined from the DNA. This sample is represented by roughly 140,000 clones; 70% to 85% of them were singletons. The ten largest clones add up to about 7.8% of the sample.

On the study overall, not on this receptor specifically: The quantity of clinical and demographic metadata differed by source and by participant and was supplied without curation.

Remarks on this clone: No antigen is known for it. Qualities for individual bases were not recorded, and no much larger clone is one base off.

Whole blood was collected in K2EDTA tubes by collaborating institutions according to the institutions' own protocols. For TCRbeta analysis, collaborators shipped samples in one of three forms: frozen whole blood, isolated PBMCs, or DNA extracted from either of those sample types. Sequencing was performed on peripheral blood. The source is a woman aged 50 to 60 in a cohort sampled during active or convalescent COVID-19.

The CDR3 reads as follows: CARRAGQEKEESGNTIYF. The DNA sequence is TGTGCCAGAAGGGCGGGACAGGAAAAAGAGGAGAGTGGAAACACCATATATTTT. Recombination joined TRBV5-3 with TRBJ1-3; TRBD1 fits 8 bases in the junction. Being an ORF, TRBV5-3 has a function that is uncertain. The junction shows trimming of 5 bases on V and 3 bases on J, and the gene matches do not reach 16 bases of it. CDR3 length: 18 amino acids, cysteine to phenylalanine. The DNA shown is the 54-base CDR3, in frame from base 1.